These T cell receptor beta chains were read from a single sample in a study of shared clonotypes between healthy human individuals. TCRdb's copy holds only in-frame clones and misses some; the assay was immunoSEQ multiplex PCR. Here the sample spans roughly 550,000 clones, roughly 95% being singletons. Sequencing was performed on naive CD8+ T cells sorted from blood. The receptor set was obtained from a woman aged 25 to 39 in good health. Both conserved end residues are part of each CDR3. Fields, in order: D gene, clone size, V gene, J gene, CDR3 DNA, CDR3 protein. The D gene is left open where the match is weak. Rows may omit the clone size; those that give it use once, few, many or a size class.

TRBD2	NA	TRBV5-6	TRBJ2-7	TGTGCCAGCAGCCCTAGCGGGAAGGATTACGAGCAGTACTTC	CASSPSGKDYEQYF
NA	NA	TRBV14	TRBJ1-1	TGTGCCAGCAACCGCGGGGGGCGGGGCACTGAAGCTTTCTTT	CASNRGGRGTEAFF
TRBD1	NA	TRBV6-5	TRBJ1-5	TGTGCCAGCAGCCTCGGGACAGGGATTCAGCCCCAGCATTTT	CASSLGTGIQPQHF
NA	NA	TRBV19	TRBJ1-1	TGTGCCAGTAGTCCCTGGGCCAGATCCGACATCACCCCTGAAGCTTTCTTT	CASSPWARSDITPEAFF
TRBD1	NA	TRBV5-6	TRBJ2-7	TGTGCCAGCAGCTCACAGGGGTACTCCTACGAGCAGTACTTC	CASSSQGYSYEQYF
TRBD2	NA	TRBV6-1	TRBJ2-7	TGTGCCAGCAGTGAAGAAGGGGACTACTGGTACGAGCAGTACTTC	CASSEEGDYWYEQYF
NA	NA	TRBV28	TRBJ1-6	TGTGCCAGCACTACCACGGCCTCAAATAATTCACCCCTCCACTTT	CASTTTASNNSPLHF
NA	NA	TRBV9	TRBJ2-1	TGTGCCAGCAGCGTAGAGAGCGGAACCTACAATGAGCAGTTCTTC	CASSVESGTYNEQFF
NA	NA	TRBV2	TRBJ1-1	TGTGCCAGCAGCCAGGCAGGACAGAACACTAAAGCTTTCTTT	CASSQAGQNTKAFF
TRBD2	once	TRBV19	TRBJ2-7	TGTGCCAGTAGTATGTTTCTAGCGGGGACCTACGAGCAGTACTTC	CASSMFLAGTYEQYF
TRBD2	NA	TRBV27	TRBJ2-1	TGTGCCAGCAGTTTAGCTCCGGGACTAGCGGGAGAGCTTTACAATGAGCAGTTCTTC	CASSLAPGLAGELYNEQFF
TRBD1	NA	TRBV15	TRBJ2-7	TGTGCCACCAGCAGAGTTAACAGGGGCCTCTACGAGCAGTACTTC	CATSRVNRGLYEQYF
TRBD1	NA	TRBV28	TRBJ1-4	TGTGCCAGCAGTTTGTACAGGGGAAATGAAAAACTGTTTTTT	CASSLYRGNEKLFF
TRBD2	NA	TRBV7-3	TRBJ2-3	TGTGCCAGCAGCGACGGACTAGTTGAACCTACAGATACGCAGTATTTT	CASSDGLVEPTDTQYF
NA	NA	TRBV9	TRBJ2-7	TGTGCCAGCAGCGTAGATACCTCTGGGGAGCAGTACTTC	CASSVDTSGEQYF
NA	NA	TRBV5-6	TRBJ2-7	TGTGCCAGCAGCTTGCTGGGGGAGCAGTACTTC	CASSLLGEQYF
NA	NA	TRBV19	TRBJ2-1	TGTGCCAGTAGTGGGTTAGATGAGCAGTTCTTC	CASSGLDEQFF
TRBD2	NA	TRBV4-1	TRBJ2-7	TGCGCCAGCAGCCAGCAGACTAGCGGGAGGCTTTACGAGCAGTACTTC	CASSQQTSGRLYEQYF
TRBD2	NA	TRBV19	TRBJ2-3	TGTGCCAGTAGTCGACTAGCGGGAGTTGGAGATACGCAGTATTTT	CASSRLAGVGDTQYF
TRBD1	NA	TRBV11-1	TRBJ2-3	TGTGCCAGCAGCTTAGCCTTCGGGACAGGGGGCGGTGATACGCAGTATTTT	CASSLAFGTGGGDTQYF
NA	NA	TRBV29-1	TRBJ2-1	TGCAGCGTCTGGGACAATGAGCAGTTCTTC	CSVWDNEQFF
NA	NA	TRBV28	TRBJ2-5	TGTGCCAGCACCAGCCTAGCGACCCAAGAGACCCAGTACTTC	CASTSLATQETQYF
TRBD2	NA	TRBV19	TRBJ2-1	TGTGCCAGTAGTATTGCAGCGGGAGATTTGGATGAGCAGTTCTTC	CASSIAAGDLDEQFF
NA	NA	TRBV5-1	TRBJ2-5	TGCGCCAGCAGCGATGATGAGGGGCCATTAAAGACCCAGTACTTC	CASSDDEGPLKTQYF
NA	NA	TRBV6-5	TRBJ2-7	TGTGCCAGCATTCTCTATATACCCTACGAGCAGTACTTC	CASILYIPYEQYF
TRBD1	NA	TRBV5-1	TRBJ1-1	TGCGCCAGCAGCAGCCCAGGGGGGTACACTGAAGCTTTCTTT	CASSSPGGYTEAFF
TRBD1	NA	TRBV5-4	TRBJ2-7	TGTGCCAGCAGCCCCGGACAGGGCCACTACGAGCAGTACTTC	CASSPGQGHYEQYF
NA	NA	TRBV19	TRBJ2-1	TGTGCCAGTCGTGGGGGCGGGGACAATGAGCAGTTCTTC	CASRGGGDNEQFF
TRBD2	NA	TRBV7-9	TRBJ2-7	TGTGCCAGCAGCCCGCCCGGGACTAGCGGCCACGAGCAGTACTTC	CASSPPGTSGHEQYF
TRBD2	NA	TRBV27	TRBJ2-1	TGTGCCAGCAGTTTACAACGAGCGGGAGAGGTCAATGAGCAGTTCTTC	CASSLQRAGEVNEQFF
NA	NA	TRBV5-6	TRBJ2-5	TGTGCCAGCAGCTTGAAGGCCGTTCTCGGGGAGACCCAGTACTTC	CASSLKAVLGETQYF
NA	NA	TRBV2	TRBJ2-1	TGTGCCACCAGGACGGATGGGGGTCTTTCCTACAATGAGCAGTTCTTC	CATRTDGGLSYNEQFF
TRBD2	NA	TRBV28	TRBJ2-1	TGTGCCAGCAGTTTCCTAGCGGGAGATAATGAGCAGTTCTTC	CASSFLAGDNEQFF
TRBD1	NA	TRBV14	TRBJ1-1	TGTGCCAGCAGCCTAGGCGCAGGGGGCGAAGCTTCGGGCACTGAAGCTTTCTTT	CASSLGAGGEASGTEAFF
NA	NA	TRBV10-2	TRBJ2-7	TGCGCCAGCAGTGACAGGACACGGCCGGAATACGAGCAGTACTTC	CASSDRTRPEYEQYF
NA	NA	TRBV5-1	TRBJ2-7	TGCGCCAGCAGCTTTGGCGGGTACAACTACGAGCAGTACTTC	CASSFGGYNYEQYF
NA	once	TRBV2	TRBJ2-2	TGTGCCAGCAGTCCACACGGGAACGTAGCGATGAACACCGGGGAGCTGTTTTTT	CASSPHGNVAMNTGELFF
NA	NA	TRBV27	TRBJ1-3	TGTGCCAGCAGTCACGGACTTCCTCCAGCAGGAAACACCATATATTTT	CASSHGLPPAGNTIYF
TRBD1	once	TRBV6-5	TRBJ1-2	TGTGCCACCTGCTGTGCAGGGGGCAACTATGGCTACACCTTC	CATCCAGGNYGYTF
TRBD2	NA	TRBV10-3	TRBJ2-1	TGTGCCATCAGCGACCTACGACTAGCGGGAGAACGGGATGAGCAGTTCTTC	CAISDLRLAGERDEQFF
TRBD1	NA	TRBV25-1	TRBJ1-4	TGTGCCAGCAGTGACCGACAGGGCTACGAAAAACTGTTTTTT	CASSDRQGYEKLFF
NA	NA	TRBV13	TRBJ2-7	TGTGCCAGCAGCTTAGGCCAGGATGACGAGCAGTACTTC	CASSLGQDDEQYF
NA	NA	TRBV11-3	TRBJ2-1	TGTGCCAGCAGCTTAGCTGCAGGTTCCACCTACAATGAGCAGTTCTTC	CASSLAAGSTYNEQFF
NA	NA	TRBV9	TRBJ2-5	TGTGCCAGCAGCGTAGGCGGCAGCCAAGAGACCCAGTACTTC	CASSVGGSQETQYF
NA	NA	TRBV6-6	TRBJ2-1	TGTGCCAGCAGTTATCAACAGGGTGTCGATGAGCAGTTCTTC	CASSYQQGVDEQFF
NA	NA	TRBV30	TRBJ2-7	TGTGCCTGGATGGGGACTCCTAACTACGAGCAGTACTTC	CAWMGTPNYEQYF
NA	NA	TRBV6-5	TRBJ2-7	TGTGCCAGCAGTTACGGAGGGTCCTACGAGCAGTACTTC	CASSYGGSYEQYF
NA	NA	TRBV7-9	TRBJ1-2	TGTGCCAGCAGCTTAGGGCCAGGGGTCTTGTACAACTATGGCTACACCTTC	CASSLGPGVLYNYGYTF
NA	NA	TRBV4-1	TRBJ2-1	TGCGCCAGCAGCCAACTCCAGGGAGGGGGGCAGTTCTTC	CASSQLQGGGQFF
NA	NA	TRBV19	TRBJ1-2	TGTGCCAGTAGTATAGTCCAGACCTATGGCTACACCTTC	CASSIVQTYGYTF
NA	NA	TRBV5-4	TRBJ1-4	TGTGCCAGCAGCTTGGTTGGGGTCGGGGATGAAAAACTGTTTTTT	CASSLVGVGDEKLFF
NA	NA	TRBV23-1	TRBJ2-1	TGCGCCAGCAGTCAAGACAGCCCCAAGAGGGTTAGCGAACGAACCTTTTACAATGAGCAGTTCTTC	CASSQDSPKRVSERTFYNEQFF
TRBD2	NA	TRBV7-6	TRBJ2-7	TGTGCCAGCAGCTTAGGCTGGACTAGCAGCTCCTACGAGCAGTACTTC	CASSLGWTSSSYEQYF
NA	NA	TRBV10-3	TRBJ2-7	TGTGCCATCAGTGAGTCAACTGTCTCGCGCCTCTCCTACGAGCAGTACTTC	CAISESTVSRLSYEQYF
NA	once	TRBV28	TRBJ2-5	TGTGCCAGCACCATAAGGGGCAAATGGACCCAGTACTTC	CASTIRGKWTQYF